What follows are 12 T cell receptor beta chains derived from one specimen sequenced in a study of blood T cell repertoires in COVID-19. Profiled with immunoSEQ multiplex PCR; TCRdb holds only in-frame clones, not every one. This table holds roughly 130,000 clones, over 80% found once. The sequencing input was peripheral blood. The receptor set was obtained from a man aged 65 to 79 with acute or convalescent COVID-19.

This clone was found a few times. This chain uses TRBV6-1 with TRBJ1-6; the D is unclear. The germline V gene has CDR1 MNHNS and CDR2 SASEGT. Trimming shortened V by 2 bases and J by 7 bases, and 12 bases separated the two germline ends. This CDR3 has 15 residues. The CDR3 protein is CASSERWTGNSPLHF. The CDR3 nucleotides read TGTGCCAGCAGTGAAAGGTGGACGGGGAATTCACCCCTCCACTTT.

This chain joins TRBV5-1 and TRBJ2-7; TRBD1 might be the D (6 bases). V was pared by 0 bases and J by 2 bases, with 15 bases between. This CDR3 is 16 amino acids long. Germline loops: CDR1 SGHRS, CDR2 YFSETQ. The CDR3 here is CASSLGHGTPTYEQYF. CDR3 DNA: TGCGCCAGCAGCTTGGGTCACGGGACACCGACCTACGAGCAGTACTTC.

The chain recombines TRBV7-9 with TRBJ1-1; D call uncertain. Deletions cut 3 bases from V and 2 bases from J, with 7 bases between. This CDR3 is built from 13 residues. CDR1 is SEHNR and CDR2 is FQNEAQ in the germline V gene (reference sequence). The CDR3 DNA reads TGTGCCAGCAGCTTTCAGGCAAACACTGAAGCTTTCTTT. Translation: CASSFQANTEAFF.

The chain carries TRBV29-1 and TRBJ1-1; possibly TRBD1 for D (5 bases). The CDR3 contains 13 residues. CDR1 and CDR2 from the germline V gene are SQVTM and ANQGSEA. V was trimmed by 4 bases and J by 0 bases, leaving 9 bases between them. CDR3 in amino acids: CSVGDSMNTEAFF. DNA of the CDR3: TGCAGCGTTGGCGACAGCATGAACACTGAAGCTTTCTTT.

The chain has TRBV19 and TRBJ2-2; TRBD1 might be the D (6 bases). Germline-derived CDR1 and CDR2 are LNHDA and SQIVND (reference sequence). The CDR3 spans 14 residues. Trimming took 6 bases from V and 1 from J, leaving 9 bases between them. CDR3 protein: CASRWTENTGELFF. CDR3 DNA: TGTGCCAGTAGGTGGACAGAGAACACCGGGGAGCTGTTTTTT.

This sequence joins TRBV5-1 and TRBJ1-4; 10 nucleotides align to TRBD1. The CDR3 has 16 amino acids. CDR1 is SGHRS and CDR2 is YFSETQ in the germline V gene. The V and J ends lost 3 bases and 7 bases, in that order; junction bases with no gene match: 9. The CDR3 protein is CASSSSTGGGGEKLFF. DNA for the CDR3: TGCGCCAGCAGCTCCTCGACAGGGGGCGGAGGTGAAAAACTGTTTTTT.

V and J are TRBV2 and TRBJ1-3; a possible D gene is TRBD1 (6 bases). Trimming pared 5 bases from V and 4 bases from J, leaving 18 bases between. This CDR3 contains 16 residues. CDR1 is SNHLY, CDR2 FYNNEI, per germline. CDR3: CASSFGPGQTGNTIYF. The CDR3 region has the DNA TGTGCCAGCAGTTTCGGTCCCGGACAGACCGGAAACACCATATATTTT.

The chain couples TRBV28 to TRBJ2-5; 9 nucleotides match TRBD1. Germline V gene sequence: CDR1 MDHEN, CDR2 SYDVKM. J lost 0 bases, V lost 9 bases, and 8 bases had no gene match. The CDR3 consists of 15 residues. CDR3 in amino acids: CASFGTGSYQETQYF. The DNA of the CDR3 is TGTGCCAGTTTTGGGACAGGGTCGTACCAAGAGACCCAGTACTTC.

The rearrangement links TRBV28 to TRBJ2-1; D may be TRBD1 (6 bases). V lost 4 bases, J lost 7 bases, and 17 bases lay in between. Germline V gene sequence: CDR1 MDHEN, CDR2 SYDVKM. This CDR3 contains 15 residues. This chain's CDR3 is CASSSLGDKWNEQFF. The CDR3, as DNA: TGTGCCAGCAGTTCCCTCGGGGACAAATGGAATGAGCAGTTCTTC.

This clone was detected only a few times. The J gene is TRBJ1-2, the V gene TRBV12-3 or TRBV12-4; no definite D call. The V gene lost 1 base and the J gene lost 0 bases, with 3 bases spanning the gap. The CDR3 contains 13 residues. Written as DNA, the CDR3 is TGTGCCAGCAGTTTAGGAGCTAACTATGGCTACACCTTC. Translated: CASSLGANYGYTF.

V is TRBV5-1 and J is TRBJ2-3, with TRBD2 matching over 11 bases. Germline V gene data show CDR1 as SGHRS and CDR2 as YFSETQ. Trimming took 0 bases from V and 2 from J; bases not matched to a gene: 5. This CDR3 has 17 amino acids. The chain's CDR3 is CASSLAGTSGSTDTQYF. CDR3 coding DNA: TGCGCCAGCAGCTTGGCTGGGACTAGCGGCTCCACAGATACGCAGTATTTT.

DNA of the CDR3: TGTGCCAGCAGCCAACCAACAGGGGGGAACATTCAGTACTTC. Translating gives CASSQPTGGNIQYF. This chain joins TRBV16 and TRBJ2-4, with TRBD1 matching over 8 bases. Germline V CDR1 and CDR2: KGHSY, FQNENV. V lost 2 bases, J lost 7 bases, and 4 bases stayed unmatched. The CDR3 has 14 amino acids.